This T cell receptor beta chain was sequenced for a study of T cell responses to AZD1222 COVID-19 vaccine. Study context: Second-dose schedules of about 4 or about 12 weeks were combined. Study findings and constraints: Among AZD1222 vaccinees, only 5 to 7 were seropositive at baseline. The donors showed a predominance of white British ancestry and of females, with possible underestimation of clonal diversity.

The protocol was immunoSEQ multiplex PCR, while the TCRdb copy is restricted to in-frame clones and leaves out a portion. The data show around 28,000 clones, with approximately 88% seen just once and 1% to 1.5% held by the top ten. On this clone: Its specificity is not known.

Trimming cost V 4 bases and J 0 bases, with 10 bases left between them. This CDR3 has 15 residues. Germline assignment: CDR1 LGHDT and CDR2 YNNKEL (reference sequence). The TCR sequence derives from an adult in good health. This specimen was peripheral blood, taken on day 0 of AZD1222 vaccination. The V and J genes are TRBV3-1 (or the pseudogene TRBV3-2) and TRBJ1-3; D remains ambiguous. The CDR3 region has the DNA TGTGCCAGCAGCCCCCATGGGAGCTCTGGAAACACCATATATTTT. Translating gives CASSPHGSSGNTIYF.